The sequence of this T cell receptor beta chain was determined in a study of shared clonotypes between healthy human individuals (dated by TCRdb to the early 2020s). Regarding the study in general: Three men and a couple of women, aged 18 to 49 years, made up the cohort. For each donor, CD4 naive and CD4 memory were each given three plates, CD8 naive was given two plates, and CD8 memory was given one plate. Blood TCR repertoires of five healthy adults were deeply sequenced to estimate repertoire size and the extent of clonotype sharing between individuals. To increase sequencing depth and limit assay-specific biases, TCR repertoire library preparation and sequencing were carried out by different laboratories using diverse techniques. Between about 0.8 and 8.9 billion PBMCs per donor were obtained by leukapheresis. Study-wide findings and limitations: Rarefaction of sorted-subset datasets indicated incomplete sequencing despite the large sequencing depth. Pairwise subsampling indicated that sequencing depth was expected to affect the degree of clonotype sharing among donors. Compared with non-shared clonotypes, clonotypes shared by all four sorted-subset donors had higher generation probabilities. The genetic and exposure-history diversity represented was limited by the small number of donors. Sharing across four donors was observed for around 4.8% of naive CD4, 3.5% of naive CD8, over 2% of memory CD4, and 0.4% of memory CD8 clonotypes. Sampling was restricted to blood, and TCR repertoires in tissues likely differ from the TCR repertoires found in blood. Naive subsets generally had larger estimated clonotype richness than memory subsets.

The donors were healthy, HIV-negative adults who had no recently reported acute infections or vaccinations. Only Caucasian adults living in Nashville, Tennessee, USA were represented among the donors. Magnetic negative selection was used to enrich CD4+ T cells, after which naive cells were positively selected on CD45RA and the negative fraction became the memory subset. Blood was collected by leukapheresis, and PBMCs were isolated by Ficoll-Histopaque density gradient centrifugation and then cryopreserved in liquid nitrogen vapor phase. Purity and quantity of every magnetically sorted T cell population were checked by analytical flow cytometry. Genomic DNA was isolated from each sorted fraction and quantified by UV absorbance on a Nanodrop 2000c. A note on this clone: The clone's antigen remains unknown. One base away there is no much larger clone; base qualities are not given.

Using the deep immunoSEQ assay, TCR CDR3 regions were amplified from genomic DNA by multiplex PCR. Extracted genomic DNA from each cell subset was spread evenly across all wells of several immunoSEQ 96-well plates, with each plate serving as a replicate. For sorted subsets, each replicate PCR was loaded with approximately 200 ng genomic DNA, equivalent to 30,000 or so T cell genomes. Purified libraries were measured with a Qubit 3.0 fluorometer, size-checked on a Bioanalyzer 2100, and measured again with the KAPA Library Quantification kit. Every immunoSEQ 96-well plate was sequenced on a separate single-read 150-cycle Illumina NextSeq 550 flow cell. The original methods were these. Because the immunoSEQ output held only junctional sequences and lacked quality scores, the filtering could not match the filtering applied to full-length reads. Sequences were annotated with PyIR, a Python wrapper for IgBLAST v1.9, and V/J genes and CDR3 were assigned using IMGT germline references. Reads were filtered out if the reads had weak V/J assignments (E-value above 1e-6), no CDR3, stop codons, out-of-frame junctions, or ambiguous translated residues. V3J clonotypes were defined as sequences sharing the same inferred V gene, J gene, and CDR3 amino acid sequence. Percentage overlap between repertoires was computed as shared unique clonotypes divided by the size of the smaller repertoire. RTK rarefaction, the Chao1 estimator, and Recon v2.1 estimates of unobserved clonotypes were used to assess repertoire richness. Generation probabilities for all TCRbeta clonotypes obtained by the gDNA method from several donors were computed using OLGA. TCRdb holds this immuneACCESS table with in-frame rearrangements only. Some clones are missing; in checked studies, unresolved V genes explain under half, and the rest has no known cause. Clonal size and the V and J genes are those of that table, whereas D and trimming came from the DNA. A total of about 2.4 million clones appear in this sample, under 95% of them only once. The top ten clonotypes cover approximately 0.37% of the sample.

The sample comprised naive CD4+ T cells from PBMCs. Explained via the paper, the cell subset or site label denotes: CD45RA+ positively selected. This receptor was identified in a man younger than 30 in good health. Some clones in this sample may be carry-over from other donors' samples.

The nucleotide sequence reads as follows: TGTGCCAGTAGTATAACTGCGCAGGGTAGCGTGGCGACCTACAATGAGCAGTTCTTC. It translates as CASSITAQGSVATYNEQFF. In this chain, TRBV19 is recombined with TRBJ2-1, with the D call tentatively TRBD1 or TRBD2, each fitting 5 bases. Relative to germline, V is 2 bases shorter and J is 2 bases shorter, with 22 bases between their ends. The germline V gene (reference sequence) gives CDR1 as LNHDA and CDR2 as SQIVND. Including the terminal cysteine and phenylalanine, the CDR3 comprises 19 residues. The read is trimmed to its CDR3 DNA, 57 bases read in frame from base 1.